The TCR beta chain under discussion was sequenced for a study of T cell changes during pregnancy in multiple sclerosis. TCRdb's table, derived via immunoSEQ multiplex PCR, lists solely in-frame clones and lacks some. The sample has roughly 61,000 clones, approximately 90% seen once. The receptor's source is a female donor in good health, enrolled as a control in a pregnancy study. The sample consisted of peripheral blood, taken in the first trimester of pregnancy.

CDR3 DNA: TGTGCCATCAGTGAATACGCGGGGGAGAACGAAAAACTGTTTTTT. This gives the protein CAISEYAGENEKLFF. This chain connects TRBV10-3 to TRBJ1-4; a weak D match, TRBD1 (5 bases). In germline, CDR1 is ENHRY, CDR2 SYGVKD. The ends were cut back, 3 bases at V and 8 bases at J, with 16 bases in the middle. The CDR3 is 15 residues long.